The 9 T cell receptor beta chains presented below share a single source sample, sequenced in a study of T cell repertoires in cytomegalovirus infection. One entry per CDR3 protein, called by TCRdb with MiXCR from the reads. The sample lists under 800,000 distinct CDR3 sequences; 20% to 30% were seen once. The source material was CD8+ T cells from PBMCs. The receptors shown here come from a human donor in good health (CMV status not recorded). Some clones in this sample may be carry-over from other donors' samples.

This clonotype turned up a few times. CDR3 protein: CASSRQGNNEQFF. The CDR3 DNA follows: TGTGCCAGCAGTCGACAGGGTAACAATGAGCAGTTCTTC. The V call is TRBV28, the J call TRBJ2-1, with 7 nucleotides matching TRBD1. The CDR3 runs 13 residues. V was clipped by 5 bases and J by 5 bases; unmatched bases: 3. CDR1 is MDHEN, CDR2 SYDVKM, per germline. The full variable domain, rest sourced from reference TRBV28 and TRBJ2-1, is DVKVTQSSRYLVKRTGEKVFLECVQDMDHENMFWYRQDPGLGLRLIYFSYDVKMKEKGDIPEGYSVSREKKERFSLILESASTNQTSMYLCASSRQGNNEQFFGPGTRLTVL.

The CDR3 region is CSARASHRVGEKLFF. CDR3 nucleotides: TGCAGTGCTAGAGCATCCCACAGGGTCGGCGAAAAACTGTTTTTT. V usage is TRBV20-1 and J usage is TRBJ1-4, with TRBD1 as a possible D gene (6 bases). The CDR3 has 15 amino acids. In germline, CDR1 is DFQATT, CDR2 SNEGSKA (reference sequence). V was trimmed by 1 base and J by 8 bases, leaving 17 bases between them.

The table lists this clonotype with a few counts. The genes are TRBV6-8 and TRBJ1-2, with D possibly TRBD1 on 5 matching bases. Germline CDR1 and CDR2: MNHGY and SAAAGT. This CDR3 spans 14 amino acids. V was cut by 1 base and J by 4 bases, with 10 bases left in between. The CDR3 loop is CASSYWQGAYGYTF. The CDR3 DNA follows: TGTGCCAGCAGTTACTGGCAGGGCGCCTATGGCTACACCTTC.

This clonotype was observed a handful of times. V and J are TRBV10-3 and TRBJ2-7; D gene unclear. Per germline, CDR1 ENHRY and CDR2 SYGVKD. The CDR3 sequence is 11 residues long. Trimming removed 3 bases from V and 3 bases from J, with 3 bases in between. CDR3 in amino acids: CAISDGYEQYV. In DNA, the CDR3 is TGTGCCATCAGTGACGGCTACGAGCAGTACGTC.

This clonotype was detected only a few times. This chain connects TRBV6-6 to TRBJ2-2, with 7 bases lining up with TRBD2. The trim removed 7 bases at V and 5 bases at J, leaving 10 bases unmatched. CDR1 and CDR2 from the germline V gene are MNHNY and SVGAGI (reference sequence). This CDR3 region has 15 residues. In DNA, the CDR3 is TGTGCCAGCACCCCCATAGGGGAGGGAACCGGGGAGCTGTTTTTT. Its translation is CASTPIGEGTGELFF.

The chain has TRBV29-1 and TRBJ2-7; a weak D match, TRBD2 (6 bases). Germline V gene sequence: CDR1 SQVTM, CDR2 ANQGSEA. Trimming shortened V by 4 bases and J by 2 bases, and 12 bases separated the two germline ends. CDR3 length: 13 residues. This chain's CDR3 is CSVGEAETYEQYF. The CDR3 nucleotides are TGCAGCGTTGGGGAGGCAGAGACCTACGAGCAGTACTTC.

V and J are TRBV24-1 and TRBJ2-2, with D maybe TRBD1 (6 bases). The germline V gene encodes CDR1 KGHDR and CDR2 SFDVKD. V lost 9 bases to trimming and J lost 4 bases, with 14 bases between them. This CDR3 is built from 14 residues. The CDR3 here is CATSTGTITGELFF. DNA of the CDR3: TGTGCCACCTCGACAGGTACAATCACCGGGGAGCTGTTTTTT.

This chain uses TRBV10-3 with TRBJ2-1; maybe TRBD1 (6 bases). V was cut by 2 bases and J by 4 bases, with 9 bases left in between. CDR3 length: 14 amino acids. Germline CDR1 ENHRY, CDR2 SYGVKD. The CDR3 DNA reads TGTGCCATCAGTGAGAGAGACAGGTACAATGAGCAGTTCTTC. Protein product: CAISERDRYNEQFF.

In its sample, this clonotype was seen many times. The J gene is TRBJ2-7, the V gene TRBV7-2; D gene uncertain. The germline gives CDR1 SGHTA, CDR2 FQGNSA. Deletions cut 3 bases from V and 2 bases from J, with 14 bases between. The CDR3 is 15 residues long. The CDR3 is CASSFYEWPPYEQYF. CDR3 sequence (DNA): TGTGCCAGCAGCTTCTATGAGTGGCCCCCCTACGAGCAGTACTTC.